These T cell receptor beta chains were read from a single sample in a study of cytomegalovirus exposure and HLA in healthy donors. Assay: immunoSEQ multiplex PCR; the TCRdb copy retains only in-frame clones and omits some. The sample yields a few hundred thousand clones, around 90% seen once. The sequencing sample was made of PBMCs. Receptor source: a girl aged 2 to 10 in good health and CMV-seronegative. Both conserved end residues are part of each CDR3. D genes are given only for firm matches. The size entry is marked missing in some rows and otherwise reads once, few, many or a size class.

d_gene: TRBD2
j_gene: TRBJ2-7
abundance: few
v_gene: TRBV10-3
CDR3nt: TGTGCCATCAGTGAGTCAACGGGGGGGCTCTACGAGCAGTACTTC
CDR3aa: CAISESTGGLYEQYF

d_gene: TRBD2
j_gene: TRBJ2-1
abundance: -
v_gene: TRBV7-8
CDR3nt: TGTGCCAGCAGCTTCCGGGTAGCGGGCGCTTTCTCCTACAATGAGCAGTTCTTC
CDR3aa: CASSFRVAGAFSYNEQFF

d_gene: TRBD1
j_gene: TRBJ1-1
abundance: -
v_gene: TRBV9
CDR3nt: TGTGCCAGCAGCGCACAGGGGGATTACACTGAAGCTTTCTTT
CDR3aa: CASSAQGDYTEAFF

d_gene: -
j_gene: TRBJ1-2
abundance: -
v_gene: TRBV9
CDR3nt: TGTGCCAGCAGCGCCCTAACCGGGACGACGGACAGTAGTGGCTACACCTTC
CDR3aa: CASSALTGTTDSSGYTF

d_gene: -
j_gene: TRBJ1-5
abundance: -
v_gene: TRBV10-3
CDR3nt: TGTGCCATCAGTGAGTCGTTACAGCCCCAGCATTTT
CDR3aa: CAISESLQPQHF

d_gene: -
j_gene: TRBJ1-3
abundance: few
v_gene: TRBV6-5
CDR3nt: TGTGCCAGCAGCCCCGGGGGGGCTCTTGGAAACACCATATATTTT
CDR3aa: CASSPGGALGNTIYF

d_gene: -
j_gene: TRBJ2-6
abundance: few
v_gene: TRBV7-9
CDR3nt: TGTGCCAGCAGCTTCGTCGCTGGGGCCAACGTCCTGACTTTC
CDR3aa: CASSFVAGANVLTF

d_gene: TRBD2
j_gene: TRBJ2-1
abundance: -
v_gene: TRBV11-2
CDR3nt: TGTGCCAGCAGCTTAAATTGGGAGGGAAGCTCCTACAATGAGCAGTTCTTC
CDR3aa: CASSLNWEGSSYNEQFF

d_gene: -
j_gene: TRBJ2-7
abundance: -
v_gene: TRBV5-4
CDR3nt: TGTGCCAGCAGCTTATACAGGGACGAGCAGTACTTC
CDR3aa: CASSLYRDEQYF

d_gene: -
j_gene: TRBJ1-2
abundance: once
v_gene: TRBV6-5
CDR3nt: TGTGCCAGCAGTTACTCGCAGGTTCCTAACTATGGCTACACCTTC
CDR3aa: CASSYSQVPNYGYTF

d_gene: -
j_gene: TRBJ1-5
abundance: -
v_gene: TRBV28
CDR3nt: TGTGCCAGCAGTTTCCCCGGACTCAATCAGCCCCAGCATTTT
CDR3aa: CASSFPGLNQPQHF

d_gene: TRBD2
j_gene: TRBJ2-1
abundance: -
v_gene: TRBV20-1
CDR3nt: TGCAGTGCCGGACTAGACAATGAGCAGTTCTTC
CDR3aa: CSAGLDNEQFF

d_gene: TRBD1
j_gene: TRBJ2-5
abundance: -
v_gene: TRBV27
CDR3nt: TGTGCCAGCAGAATGGACAGGGGGCAGCAAGAGACCCAGTACTTC
CDR3aa: CASRMDRGQQETQYF

d_gene: TRBD1
j_gene: TRBJ1-5
abundance: -
v_gene: TRBV6-6
CDR3nt: TGTGCCAGCAGTTACGACAGGGGGCAGCCCCAGCATTTT
CDR3aa: CASSYDRGQPQHF

d_gene: -
j_gene: TRBJ2-6
abundance: -
v_gene: TRBV5-1
CDR3nt: TGCGCCAGCAGGATTCATAGCTCTGGGGCCAACGTCCTGACTTTC
CDR3aa: CASRIHSSGANVLTF

d_gene: TRBD2
j_gene: TRBJ2-3
abundance: -
v_gene: TRBV5-1
CDR3nt: TGCGCCAGCAGCCCGGGGACTAGCCAACCCCCGACGGATACGCAGTATTTT
CDR3aa: CASSPGTSQPPTDTQYF

d_gene: -
j_gene: TRBJ2-2
abundance: -
v_gene: TRBV1
CDR3nt: TGCACCAGCAGCCAAGATAGAGGAGCGGGAGAGGTTATCGGGGAGCTGTTTTTT
CDR3aa: CTSSQDRGAGEVIGELFF

d_gene: -
j_gene: TRBJ2-1
abundance: -
v_gene: TRBV7-7
CDR3nt: TGTGCCGCCCCTCGCCGGGACACCCCCGTGACAACCTACAATGAGCAGTTCTTC
CDR3aa: CAAPRRDTPVTTYNEQFF